Below are 30 T cell receptor beta chains sequenced from a single sample in a study of T and B cells in COVID-19 patients. TRB was amplified from about 250-500 ng of blood genomic DNA. BIOMED2 TRB-A/B primer pools were used in multiplex TRB PCR. TCRdb ran MiXCR on the multiplex PCR reads and lists one entry per CDR3 protein. This table has 15,000 or so distinct CDR3 sequences, approximately 28% appearing once. Source material: blood. The receptor source for this set is a human donor who had recovered from COVID-19.

V and J are TRBV20-1 and TRBJ2-1, with 7 bases lining up with TRBD2. The CDR3 is 14 residues long. Germline CDR1 is DFQATT and CDR2 is SNEGSKA (reference sequence). The trim removed 0 bases at V and 9 bases at J, leaving 8 bases unmatched. For the CDR3, the DNA is TGCAGTGCTAGAGAAGGGCTGCGCGGGGGTGAGCAGTTCTTC. The encoded protein is CSAREGLRGGEQFF.

This clonotype was detected ten times or more. The chain joins TRBV6-4 to TRBJ2-3; D is ambiguous. The CDR3 has 13 residues. Per the germline V gene, CDR1 is MRHNA and CDR2 is SNTAGT. Trimming removed 2 bases from V and 0 bases from J, with 3 bases in between. CDR3 amino acids: CASSDGSTDTQYF. The DNA for the CDR3 is TGTGCCAGCAGTGACGGGAGCACAGATACGCAGTATTTT.

This clonotype appeared many times. The genes are TRBV6-5 and TRBJ2-2, with TRBD1 identical over 7 bases. With V trimmed by 7 bases and J by 4 bases, 15 bases remained unmatched. The CDR3 runs 17 residues. Germline loops: CDR1 MNHEY, CDR2 SVGAGI. The CDR3 nucleotides are TGTGCCAGCACGAGAGGTTTGACAGGGCGAGGCACCGGGGAGCTGTTTTTT. Translated: CASTRGLTGRGTGELFF.

This clonotype was seen only a few times. V gene TRBV5-1 combines with J gene TRBJ1-3, with a tentative D call TRBD1 (5 bases). The CDR3 loop spans 12 amino acids. Trimming stripped 2 bases from V and 8 bases from J, with 8 bases between. Germline V gives CDR1 SGHRS, CDR2 YFSETQ. The CDR3 coding sequence is TGCGCCAGCAGCTTCGGGGGGGACACCATATATTTT. This codes for CASSFGGDTIYF.

This clonotype was seen once. V gene TRBV11-1 combines with J gene TRBJ2-3, with 10 bases aligning to TRBD2. The V gene's germline CDR1 is SGHAT and CDR2 FQDESV (reference sequence). The CDR3 has 15 amino acids. The V segment lost 5 bases and the J segment 3 bases; nucleotides outside the gene matches: 5. In DNA form, the CDR3 reads TGTGCCAGCAGCCCCAGCGGGGGGGCGACAGATACGCAGTATTTT. This encodes CASSPSGGATDTQYF.

This clonotype has more than one count but fewer than ten. V usage is TRBV12-3 or TRBV12-4 and J usage is TRBJ2-5; D remains unclear. The CDR3 spans 13 residues. V lost 5 bases and J lost 5, with 12 bases in between. Here the CDR3 DNA reads TGTGCCAGCAGTCCCGGCCGTGACGAGACCCAGTACTTC. Translating it yields CASSPGRDETQYF.

This clonotype was recorded at least ten times. The chain combines TRBV5-6 with TRBJ2-5; D is undetermined. Germline values: CDR1 SGHDT, CDR2 YYEEEE. V gave up 2 bases and J gave up 0 bases, with 8 bases separating them. The CDR3 has 14 residues. DNA of the CDR3: TGTGCCAGCAGCTTATACACGTACCAAGAGACCCAGTACTTC. It codes for CASSLYTYQETQYF.

In regard to this clonotype: A much larger clone lies a single base off, so this may be a read error. For the CDR3, the DNA is TGTGCCACCAGCAGCGGTAGCGGGAGCCACGAGCAGTTCTTC. Its protein product is CATSSGSGSHEQFF. The V and J genes are TRBV15 and TRBJ2-1; 9 bases match TRBD2. Per the germline V gene, CDR1 is LNHNV and CDR2 is YYDKDF (reference sequence). V was pared by 3 bases and J by 10 bases, with 7 bases of the junction left unmatched. The CDR3 has 14 amino acids.

The V gene is TRBV10-3, the J gene TRBJ1-1; D gene ambiguous. CDR1 is ENHRY, CDR2 SYGVKD, per germline. Trimming took 4 bases from V and 3 from J, leaving 15 bases between them. CDR3 length equals 15 residues. CDR3 in amino acids: CAISASWPRDTEAFF. The CDR3 DNA reads as TGTGCCATCAGTGCTAGTTGGCCCCGGGACACTGAAGCTTTCTTT.

The V and J genes are TRBV7-4 and TRBJ2-7; 8 bases align to TRBD1. CDR1 is SGHVT and CDR2 is SQSDAQ in the germline V gene. V shed 5 bases and J 2 bases; nucleotides not matched to a gene: 8. The CDR3 runs to 15 residues. DNA for the CDR3: TGTGCCAGCAGCCAGTCGACAGGGGTCCCCTACGAGCAGTACTTC. Translation gives CASSQSTGVPYEQYF.

V gene TRBV12-3 or TRBV12-4 combines with J gene TRBJ1-4; D ambiguous. Trimming removed 2 bases from V and 4 bases from J, with 8 bases in between. The CDR3 spans 14 residues. The CDR3 is CASSLRVNNEKLFF. In nucleotides, the CDR3 is TGTGCCAGCAGTTTAAGGGTCAATAATGAAAAACTGTTTTTT.

Judged by abundance, this clonotype is medium-sized. The V gene is TRBV18, the J gene TRBJ2-5; the match to TRBD2 covers 12 bases. The CDR3 loop spans 15 amino acids. The ends lost 3 bases at V and 4 bases at J; junction bases unmatched: 3. CDR1 and CDR2 (germline): KGHSH, LQKENI. This CDR3 reads CASSPPTSGRETQYF. The CDR3 DNA follows: TGTGCCAGCTCACCCCCGACTAGCGGGAGAGAGACCCAGTACTTC.

V gene TRBV20-1 combines with J gene TRBJ1-2; no definite D call. The CDR3 consists of 14 residues. The germline V gene encodes CDR1 DFQATT and CDR2 SNEGSKA (reference sequence). V lost 6 bases and J 4 bases, leaving 18 bases between the germline ends. The CDR3 sequence is CSAKIKERVYGYTF. In DNA form, the CDR3 reads TGCAGTGCCAAAATCAAAGAGCGGGTCTATGGCTACACCTTC.

This clonotype was seen only a few times. The gene calls are TRBV6-5 and TRBJ1-1; the D gene is possibly TRBD1 (5 bases). The CDR3 runs to 13 residues. The V gene lost 5 bases and the J gene lost 7 bases, with 14 bases spanning the gap. Per the germline V gene, CDR1 is MNHEY and CDR2 is SVGAGI. The CDR3 DNA is TGTGCCAGCAGTGGGGGAGGTCGGGTTGAAGCTTTCTTT. Amino acid sequence: CASSGGGRVEAFF.

The chain has TRBV27 and TRBJ1-1, with 7 nucleotides matching TRBD1. The CDR3 runs 15 residues. Germline V gene data show CDR1 as MNHEY and CDR2 as SMNVEV (reference sequence). The ends lost 6 bases at V and 2 bases at J; junction bases unmatched: 9. Here the CDR3 DNA reads TGTGCCAGCAGCCCCCTGGGACAGAGAAACACTGAAGCTTTCTTT. Its translation is CASSPLGQRNTEAFF.

The chain employs TRBV19 and TRBJ2-3; 7 bases match TRBD2. This CDR3 comprises 14 residues. Germline V gene data show CDR1 as LNHDA and CDR2 as SQIVND (reference sequence). V was pared by 6 bases and J by 3 bases, with 6 bases of the junction left unmatched. The CDR3 region is CASSPAGSTDTQYF. DNA of the CDR3: TGTGCCAGTAGCCCAGCGGGGAGTACAGATACGCAGTATTTT.

This chain uses TRBV12-3 or TRBV12-4 with TRBJ2-1; D gene ambiguous. The CDR3 spans 17 residues. V lost 6 bases, J lost 5 bases, and 23 bases lay in between. The CDR3 reads CASSPSSSGYLHNEQFF. The CDR3 DNA reads as TGTGCCAGCAGCCCCTCTTCTTCTGGGTATCTACACAATGAGCAGTTCTTC.

This clonotype was counted ten times or more. The CDR3 protein is CAISGSPHEQYF. In nucleotides, the CDR3 is TGTGCCATCAGCGGGAGCCCGCACGAGCAGTACTTC. The chain employs TRBV10-3 and TRBJ2-7; possible D gene TRBD2, 6 bases. Per the germline V gene, CDR1 is ENHRY and CDR2 is SYGVKD. The CDR3 is made up of 12 amino acids. V lost 6 bases, J lost 5 bases, and 11 bases lay in between.

A few counts support this clonotype. The chain carries TRBV30 and TRBJ1-3, with 9 bases fitting TRBD1. The CDR3 contains 14 residues. Per the germline V gene, CDR1 is GTSNPN and CDR2 is SVGIG (reference sequence). V lost 3 bases to trimming and J lost 4 bases; unmatched junction nucleotides: 4. CDR3 DNA sequence: TGTGCCTGGAGACAGGGGGCTACCGGAAACACCATATATTTT. The encoded protein is CAWRQGATGNTIYF.

On this clonotype: A single base separates this from a much larger clone, so it may be a read error. The CDR3 does not close with the conserved phenylalanine or tryptophan, likely indicating a read error. The chain employs TRBV6-5 and TRBJ2-1; 16 nucleotides agree with TRBD2. The CDR3 is 14 amino acids. V shed 7 bases and J 9 bases; nucleotides not matched to a gene: 3. CDR1 MNHEY and CDR2 SVGAGI come from the germline V gene. The CDR3 nucleotides read TGTGCCAGCACGGGACTAGCGGGAGGGGGTGAGCAGTTCCTC. Protein: CASTGLAGGGEQFL.

This clonotype was seen at least ten times. The chain carries TRBV30 and TRBJ1-1; the D is unclear. V was trimmed by 1 base and J by 0 bases, leaving 6 bases between them. Germline values: CDR1 GTSNPN, CDR2 SVGIG (reference sequence). The CDR3 contains 13 residues. CDR3 protein: CAWSDGLNTEAFF. CDR3 coding DNA: TGTGCCTGGAGTGATGGGTTGAACACTGAAGCTTTCTTT.

Many counts were recorded for this clonotype. The chain has TRBV5-4 and TRBJ2-1; D not resolved. This CDR3 region has 15 residues. V was trimmed by 2 bases and J by 4 bases, leaving 13 bases between them. Germline lookup yields CDR1 SGHNT and CDR2 YYREEE (reference sequence). DNA for the CDR3: TGTGCCAGCAGCTTAGACACCGAACCTTACAATGAGCAGTTCTTC. It is translated as CASSLDTEPYNEQFF.

There are a few counts of this clonotype. The chain has TRBV5-6 and TRBJ1-5, with no clear D. V lost 0 bases, J lost 10 bases, and 20 bases lay in between. CDR1 and CDR2 from the germline V gene are SGHDT and YYEEEE. The CDR3 runs 16 residues. CDR3 in DNA: TGTGCCAGCAGCTTGGGTATAGGAGGAATCAGCGACCCCCAGCATTTT. Its translation: CASSLGIGGISDPQHF. Supplemented by reference TRBV5-6 and TRBJ1-5, the full variable domain reads DAGVTQSPTHLIKTRGQQVTLRCSPKSGHDTVSWYQQALGQGPQFIFQYYEEEERQRGNFPDRFSGHQFPNYSSELNVNALLLGDSALYLCASSLGIGGISDPQHFGDGTRLSIL.

A single count supports this clonotype. Given a much more abundant clone one base away, this may be a read error. The rearrangement joins TRBV6-5 to TRBJ2-3, with 12 positions matching TRBD2. With V trimmed by 4 bases and J by 5 bases, 4 bases remained unmatched. The CDR3 spans 15 residues. Looked up from germline, CDR1 is MNHEY and CDR2 is SVGAGI. CDR3 in amino acids: CASSCLAGGGDTQYF. The CDR3 bases are TGTGCCAGCAGTTGTCTAGCGGGAGGGGGAGATACGCAGTATTTT.

This clonotype was detected ten times or more. The chain's CDR3 is CASSPYTDTQYF. DNA for the CDR3: TGTGCCAGCTCACCGTACACAGATACGCAGTATTTT. V usage is TRBV18 and J usage is TRBJ2-3; D call uncertain. The CDR3 has 12 amino acids. Germline V gives CDR1 KGHSH, CDR2 LQKENI. The ends were cut back, 3 bases at V and 2 bases at J, with 3 bases in the middle.

In this sample, this clonotype turned up many times. The chain couples TRBV6-5 to TRBJ2-7; unclear D gene. There are 15 residues in the CDR3. Germline V CDR1 and CDR2: MNHEY, SVGAGI. Trimming shortened V by 2 bases and J by 3 bases, and 14 bases separated the two germline ends. In DNA, the CDR3 is TGTGCCAGCAGTTACCGGGCAGGTTCTCTCTACGAGCAGTACTTC. Its translation: CASSYRAGSLYEQYF.

The table lists this clonotype with many counts. The V gene is TRBV6-4, the J gene TRBJ2-1; 10 bases agree with TRBD2. This CDR3 is 16 amino acids long. Germline values: CDR1 MRHNA, CDR2 SNTAGT. Trimming removed 2 bases from V and 9 bases from J; junction bases left unmatched: 10. The CDR3 loop is CASSDTKLAGRREQFF. The CDR3 region has the DNA TGTGCCAGCAGTGACACCAAACTAGCGGGGAGGCGTGAGCAGTTCTTC.

The sample holds a few counts of this clonotype. The rearrangement links TRBV7-9 to TRBJ2-5, with D uncertain. Germline V lookup: CDR1 SEHNR, CDR2 FQNEAQ (reference sequence). CDR3 length: 11 residues. The V and J ends lost 5 bases and 0 bases respectively, with 1 base between them. CDR3 residues: CASSDQETQYF. The CDR3 DNA reads as TGTGCCAGCAGCGACCAAGAGACCCAGTACTTC. The full variable domain, rest sourced from reference TRBV7-9 and TRBJ2-5, is DTGVSQNPRHKITKRGQNVTFRCDPISEHNRLYWYRQTLGQGPEFLTYFQNEAQLEKSRLLSDRFSAERPKGSFSTLEIQRTEQGDSAMYLCASSDQETQYFGPGTRLLVL.

This clonotype is judged medium-sized. The rearrangement uses TRBV15 and TRBJ2-7; no clear D. Between the trimmed V and J ends, which lost 0 bases and 4 bases, there was a span of 7 bases. The V gene's germline CDR1 is LNHNV and CDR2 YYDKDF (reference sequence). This CDR3 spans 13 amino acids. The DNA for the CDR3 is TGTGCCACCAGCAGAGATTCGGCTTACGAGCAGTACTTC. It specifies CATSRDSAYEQYF.

This clonotype has a handful of counts. This chain uses TRBV5-1 with TRBJ1-5; TRBD1 aligns across 9 bases. The CDR3 sequence is 17 residues long. V was pared by 4 bases and J by 3 bases, with 11 bases of the junction left unmatched. CDR1 is SGHRS, CDR2 YFSETQ, per germline. This chain's CDR3 is CASSPRPGTGNNQPQHF. The CDR3 region has the DNA TGCGCCAGCAGCCCACGTCCCGGGACAGGGAACAATCAGCCCCAGCATTTT.